The source of this T cell receptor beta chain is a study of prognosis after radiotherapy for stage I lung cancer (dated by TCRdb to 2020 to 2023). For context, the study as a whole: Between early 2018 and January 2019, approximately 20 stage I NSCLC patients were enrolled in Nanjing, China. Every patient was deemed medically inoperable, about a dozen because of comorbidities and more than 5 because they refused surgery. SBRT was not combined with any concurrent therapy in any patient. Newly diagnosed primary stage I lung tumors were present in about 14 patients, and oligometastatic NSCLC after surgical resection of the primary tumor was present in roughly 5 patients. Squamous cell carcinoma histology was identified in six to eight patients, and adenocarcinoma histology was identified in twelve patients. Distant metastases were developed by four of the 19 patients after SBRT, at a median of around seven months, whereas no significant progression was observed in the other 15 patients. Ages in the cohort of about a dozen men and 6 women ranged from roughly 50 to 95 years, with a median of 74. Peripheral blood TCR beta repertoires were profiled in stage I NSCLC patients before and after stereotactic body radiotherapy, and the repertoires were related to distant failure. SBRT was given in 3 to 5 fractions with a biologically effective dose of at least 100 Gy, using image-guided IMRT or VMAT. For each of the approximately 19 patients, one blood sample was taken before SBRT and one after, so the study sequenced roughly 38 samples in total. The study at large found these results: Whether the expanded TCR clones were tumor-specific was not determined. Limitations of the study included a small cohort and short follow-up, and the study findings need independent validation. Post-SBRT Shannon entropy and its change from baseline were lower in patients who developed distant metastases; baseline Shannon entropy was not associated with metastases. Differences in TRBV and TRBJ usage frequencies by metastasis status were reportedly observed in two V genes at baseline and in several V and two J genes after SBRT. After SBRT, the count of unique TCR clones dropped from a median of roughly 10,000 beforehand to nearly 7,000 afterward (Wilcoxon paired P=0.011). None of the reported P values were adjusted for multiple comparisons.

No patient had a history of other malignancies or prior chemotherapy or radiotherapy, and all had node-negative disease on CT and PET/CT. At each of two time points, approximately 5.9 milliliters of peripheral venous blood were collected into EDTA tubes. PBMCs were isolated by Ficoll-Paque Plus density-gradient centrifugation. Right after collection, samples were kept at -80 degrees C until analysis. Details on this clonotype: It lacks a known antigen. Per-base qualities were not stored, and no clone one base away is much larger.

Two rounds of multiplex PCR were used to amplify the TCR beta CDR3 region from genomic DNA. The first PCR round used primers specific to each TRBV and TRBJ gene, and the primer sequences were filed in Chinese patent CN105087789A. The second PCR round used universal primers. The Roche High Pure PCR Template Preparation Kit was used to extract genomic DNA from the frozen PBMCs. Libraries were sequenced paired-end with 151 bp reads on an Illumina HiSeq 3000. The authors processed their data as follows. Raw reads lacking the multiplex PCR primer sequences were removed with CutAdapt. PEAR was used to merge high-quality paired reads into contigs. TRB V, D and J gene segments were assigned to each contig with MiXCR by alignment to reference sequences. CDR3 sequences were clustered by base quality and sequence similarity to remove sequencing errors. Diversity was measured as Shannon entropy normalized by the natural log of productive TCR sequence number. Clonality was defined as one minus Shannon entropy divided by the natural log of the number of unique clonotypes. Progression-free survival cut-offs for repertoire metrics were chosen using the Youden index of ROC curves, with analyses run in R 3.5.3. The raw public reads went through TCRdb reprocessing: fastp at Q25, MiXCR clone calling, in-frame beta chains kept. Rows with one shared CDR3 protein collapse into an entry with the most common genes and DNA. The V and J calls here are based on TCRdb, not the publication. This sample gives fewer than 14,000 distinct CDR3 sequences in total; about 53% of them show up just once. The top ten constitute 7% to 7.5% of the sample.

The receptor's source is a donor older than 45 with non-small cell lung cancer. This material consisted of PBMCs, taken before or after stereotactic body radiation therapy (not recorded which).

The DNA is as follows: TGTGCCAGCAGCCCTGGGACTAGCGGGATTCCCACAGATACGCAGTATTTT. Translated, it reads CASSPGTSGIPTDTQYF. Recombination joined TRBV7-9 with TRBJ2-3; the central 13 bases match TRBD2. Sequences SEHNR (CDR1) and FQNEAQ (CDR2) are obtained from the germline V gene (reference sequence). Compared with germline, V lacks 5 bases and J lacks 2 bases; bases without a gene match: 7. CDR3 length: 17 amino acids, cysteine to phenylalanine. Here the CDR3 DNA is all that survives: 51 bases in frame from base 1.